These T cell receptor beta chains were read from a single sample in a study of OX40 agonist ivuxolimab in advanced cancers. Clones were read by immunoSEQ multiplex PCR, and TCRdb kept only the in-frame ones, dropping some. The sample lists roughly 60,000 clones, 91% occurring once. The sample here was CD4+ or CD8+ T cells sorted from blood, taken in a trial of the OX40 agonist ivuxolimab. Every receptor here comes from an adult with an advanced solid tumor such as melanoma, head and neck, liver or kidney cancer. CDR3s leave out the opening cysteine and the closing phenylalanine or tryptophan.

V gene: TRBV5-1
J gene: TRBJ2-2
CDR3 protein: ASSFLTSFPGELF

V gene: TRBV5-4
J gene: TRBJ2-1
CDR3 protein: ASLGQGDNEQF

V gene: TRBV30
J gene: TRBJ1-2
CDR3 protein: AWSTIEGIGYT

V gene: TRBV5-4
J gene: TRBJ1-3
CDR3 protein: ASSLVGENTIY

V gene: TRBV7-2
J gene: TRBJ2-1
CDR3 protein: ASSSTVSYNEQF

V gene: TRBV28
J gene: TRBJ2-3
CDR3 protein: ASSTGTSGARTQY

V gene: TRBV7-8
J gene: TRBJ2-3
CDR3 protein: ASSLVGSNTDTQY

V gene: TRBV6-5
J gene: TRBJ2-2
CDR3 protein: ASSPPRGDTGELF

V gene: TRBV6-1
J gene: TRBJ1-5
CDR3 protein: ASSDPLQGHNQPQH

V gene: TRBV5-1
J gene: TRBJ1-5
CDR3 protein: ASSLEGVSNQPQH

V gene: TRBV18
J gene: TRBJ1-5
CDR3 protein: ASSPGTDSQPQH

V gene: TRBV7-2
J gene: TRBJ2-7
CDR3 protein: ASSLDGVRGYEQY

V gene: TRBV12-5
J gene: TRBJ1-5
CDR3 protein: ASGLGDGTPQH

V gene: TRBV20-1
J gene: TRBJ2-3
CDR3 protein: SARTTDTQY

V gene: TRBV19
J gene: TRBJ2-7
CDR3 protein: ASSPLGSGSYEQY

V gene: TRBV2
J gene: TRBJ2-1
CDR3 protein: ASRVLVALNEQF